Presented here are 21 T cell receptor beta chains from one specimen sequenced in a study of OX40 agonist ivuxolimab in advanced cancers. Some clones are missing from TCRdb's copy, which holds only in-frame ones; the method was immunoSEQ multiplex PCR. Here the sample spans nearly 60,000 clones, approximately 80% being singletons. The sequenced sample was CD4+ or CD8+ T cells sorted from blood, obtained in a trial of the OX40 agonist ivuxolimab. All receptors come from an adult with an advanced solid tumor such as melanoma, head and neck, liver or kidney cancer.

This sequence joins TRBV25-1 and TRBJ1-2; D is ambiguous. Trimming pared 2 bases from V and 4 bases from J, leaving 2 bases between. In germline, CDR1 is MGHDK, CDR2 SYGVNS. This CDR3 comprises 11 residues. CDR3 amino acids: CASSESYGYTF. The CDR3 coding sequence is TGTGCCAGCAGTGAAAGCTATGGCTACACCTTC.

CDR3 DNA: TGTGCCAGCAGCCTCTATACAGCTCAGAACACTGAAGCTTTCTTT. It translates to CASSLYTAQNTEAFF. The chain uses TRBV5-5 and TRBJ1-1; no firm D call. V lost 4 bases and J lost 1, with 14 bases in between. CDR1 and CDR2 from the germline V gene are SGHKS and YYEKEE (reference sequence). This CDR3 has 15 residues.

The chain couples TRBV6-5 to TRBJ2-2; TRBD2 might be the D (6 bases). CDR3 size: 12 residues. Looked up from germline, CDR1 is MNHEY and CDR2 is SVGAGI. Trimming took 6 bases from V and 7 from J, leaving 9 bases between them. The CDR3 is CASREGIGELFF. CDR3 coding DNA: TGTGCCAGCAGGGAGGGAATCGGGGAGCTGTTTTTT.

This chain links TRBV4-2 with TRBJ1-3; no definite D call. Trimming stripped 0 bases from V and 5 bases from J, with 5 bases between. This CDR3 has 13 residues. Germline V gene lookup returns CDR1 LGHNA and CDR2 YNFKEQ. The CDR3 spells CASSQDGRNTIYF. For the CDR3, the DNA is TGTGCCAGCAGCCAAGACGGTAGAAACACCATATATTTT.

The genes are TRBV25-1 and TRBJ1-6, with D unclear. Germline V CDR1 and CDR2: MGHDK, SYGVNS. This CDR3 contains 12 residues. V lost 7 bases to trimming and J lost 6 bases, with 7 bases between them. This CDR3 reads CASTLGNSPLHF. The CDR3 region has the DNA TGTGCCAGCACTTTGGGTAATTCACCCCTCCACTTT.

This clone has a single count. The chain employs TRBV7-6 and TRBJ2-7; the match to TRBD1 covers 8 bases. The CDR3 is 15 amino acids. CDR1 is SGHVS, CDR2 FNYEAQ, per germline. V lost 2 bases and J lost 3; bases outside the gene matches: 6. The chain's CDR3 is CASSLQGANSYEQYF. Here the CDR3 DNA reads TGTGCCAGCAGCTTACAGGGGGCTAATAGCTACGAGCAGTACTTC.

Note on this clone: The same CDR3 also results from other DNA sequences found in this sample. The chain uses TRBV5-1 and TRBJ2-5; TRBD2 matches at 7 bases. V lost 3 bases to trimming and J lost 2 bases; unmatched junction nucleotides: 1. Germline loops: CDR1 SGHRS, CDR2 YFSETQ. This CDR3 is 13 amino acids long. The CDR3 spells CASSSGLQETQYF. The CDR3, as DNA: TGCGCCAGCAGCTCGGGACTACAAGAGACCCAGTACTTC.

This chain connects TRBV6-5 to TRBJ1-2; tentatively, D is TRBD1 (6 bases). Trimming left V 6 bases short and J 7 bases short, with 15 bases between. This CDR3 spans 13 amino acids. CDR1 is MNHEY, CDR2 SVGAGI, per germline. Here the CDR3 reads CASRARGGGGYTF. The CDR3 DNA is TGTGCCAGCAGGGCCCGCGGGGGCGGTGGCTACACCTTC.

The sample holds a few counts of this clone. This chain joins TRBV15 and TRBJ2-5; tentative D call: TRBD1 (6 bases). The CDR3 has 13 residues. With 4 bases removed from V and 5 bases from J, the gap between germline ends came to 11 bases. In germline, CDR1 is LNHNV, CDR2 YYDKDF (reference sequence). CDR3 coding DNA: TGTGCCACCAGCAAAGGGGGTCTGGAGACCCAGTACTTC. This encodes CATSKGGLETQYF.

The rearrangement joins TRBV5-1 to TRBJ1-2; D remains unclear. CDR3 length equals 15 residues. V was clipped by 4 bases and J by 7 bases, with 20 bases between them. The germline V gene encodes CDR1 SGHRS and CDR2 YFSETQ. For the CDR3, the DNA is TGCGCCAGCAGCCCTGGCCAGTTGGAAATTGGTGGCTACACCTTC. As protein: CASSPGQLEIGGYTF.

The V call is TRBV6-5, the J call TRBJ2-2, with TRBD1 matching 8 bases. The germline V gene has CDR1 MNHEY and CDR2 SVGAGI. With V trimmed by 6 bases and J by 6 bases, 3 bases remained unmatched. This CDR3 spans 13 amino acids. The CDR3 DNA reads TGTGCCAGCAGGCCGGACAGGGCCGGGGAGCTGTTTTTT. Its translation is CASRPDRAGELFF.

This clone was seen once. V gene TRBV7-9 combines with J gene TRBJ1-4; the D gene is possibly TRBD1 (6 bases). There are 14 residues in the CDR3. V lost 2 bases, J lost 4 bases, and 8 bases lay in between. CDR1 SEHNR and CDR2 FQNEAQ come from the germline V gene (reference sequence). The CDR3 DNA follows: TGTGCCAGCAGCTTAACAGGGCTTAATGAAAAACTGTTTTTT. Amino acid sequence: CASSLTGLNEKLFF.

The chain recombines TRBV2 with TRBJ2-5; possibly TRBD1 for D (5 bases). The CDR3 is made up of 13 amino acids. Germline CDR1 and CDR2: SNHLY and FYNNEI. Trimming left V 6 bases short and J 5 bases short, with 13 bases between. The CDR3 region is CASRPQGSETQYF. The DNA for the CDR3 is TGTGCCAGCAGGCCTCAGGGTAGCGAGACCCAGTACTTC.

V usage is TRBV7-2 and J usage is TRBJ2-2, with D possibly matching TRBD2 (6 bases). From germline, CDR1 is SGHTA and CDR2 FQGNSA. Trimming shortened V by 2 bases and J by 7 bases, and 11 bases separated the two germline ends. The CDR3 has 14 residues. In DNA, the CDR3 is TGTGCCAGCAGCTTAACCCGGGGGATCGGGGAGCTGTTTTTT. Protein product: CASSLTRGIGELFF.

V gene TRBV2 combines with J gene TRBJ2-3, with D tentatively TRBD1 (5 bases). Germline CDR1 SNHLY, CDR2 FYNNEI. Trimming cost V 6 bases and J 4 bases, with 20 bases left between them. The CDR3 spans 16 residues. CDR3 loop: CASRKETAGFADTQYF. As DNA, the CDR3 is TGTGCCAGCAGGAAAGAGACGGCAGGGTTCGCAGATACGCAGTATTTT.

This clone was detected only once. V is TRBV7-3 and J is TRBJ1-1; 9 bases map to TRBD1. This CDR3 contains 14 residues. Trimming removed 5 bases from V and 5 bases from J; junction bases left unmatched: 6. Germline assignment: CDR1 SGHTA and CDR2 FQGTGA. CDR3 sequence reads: CASSGQGKGTEAFF. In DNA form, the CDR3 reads TGTGCCAGCAGCGGACAGGGGAAGGGGACTGAAGCTTTCTTT.

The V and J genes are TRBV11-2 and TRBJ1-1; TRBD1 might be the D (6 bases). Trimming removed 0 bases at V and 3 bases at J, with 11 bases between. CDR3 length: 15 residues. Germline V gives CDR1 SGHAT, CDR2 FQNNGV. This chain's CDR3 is CASSLDTGLYTEAFF. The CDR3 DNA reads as TGTGCCAGCAGCTTAGATACAGGGTTGTACACTGAAGCTTTCTTT.

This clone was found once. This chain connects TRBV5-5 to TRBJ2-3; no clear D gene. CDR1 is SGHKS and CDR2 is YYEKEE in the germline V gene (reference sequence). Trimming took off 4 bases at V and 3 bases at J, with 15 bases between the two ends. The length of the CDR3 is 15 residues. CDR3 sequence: CASSLSLGKTDTQYF. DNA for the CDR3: TGTGCCAGCAGCCTTTCTCTAGGAAAGACAGATACGCAGTATTTT.

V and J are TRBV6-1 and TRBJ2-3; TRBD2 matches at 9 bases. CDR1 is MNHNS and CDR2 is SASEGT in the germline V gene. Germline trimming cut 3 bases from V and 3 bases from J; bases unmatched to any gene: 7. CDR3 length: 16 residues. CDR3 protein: CASSESAGGSTDTQYF. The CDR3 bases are TGTGCCAGCAGTGAGTCAGCGGGGGGATCTACAGATACGCAGTATTTT.

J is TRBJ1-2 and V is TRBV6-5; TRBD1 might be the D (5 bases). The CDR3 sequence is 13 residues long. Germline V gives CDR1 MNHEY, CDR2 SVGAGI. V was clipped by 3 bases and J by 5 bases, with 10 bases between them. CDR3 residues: CASSYRGVYGYTF. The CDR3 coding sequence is TGTGCCAGCAGTTATCGGGGGGTGTATGGCTACACCTTC.

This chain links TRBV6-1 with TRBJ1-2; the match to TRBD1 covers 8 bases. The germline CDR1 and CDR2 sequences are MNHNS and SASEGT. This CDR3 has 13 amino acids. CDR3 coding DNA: TGTGCTATCGGAGTGAGGACAGGGAAGGGCTACACCTTC. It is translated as CAIGVRTGKGYTF.